This entry describes one T cell receptor beta chain. The CDR3 loop spans 14 amino acids. Germline V gene sequence: CDR1 MNHNS, CDR2 SASEGT. The V gene end was trimmed by 2 bases and the J gene end by 6 bases; junction bases not matched to a gene: 4. In the authors' methods: Amplifying reference gene primers gave estimates of nucleated cell counts. The method was immunoSEQ multiplex PCR; TCRdb's version includes in-frame clones alone and lacks a portion of them. The V and J calls and the clone size are those of that table, but D and trimming were determined from the DNA. The sample shows more than 250,000 clones, more than 70% of them seen only once. This specimen comes from a study of blood T cell repertoires in COVID-19. Study-level information: Material from acute and convalescent COVID-19 was sourced from the United States, Italy and Spain. Sources were T cells, B-cell-depleted T cells, or PBMCs; the material itself was cDNA or gDNA.

This sequence joins TRBV6-1 and TRBJ2-1, with 7 bases that match TRBD1. Sequences were obtained from peripheral blood. The receptor was derived from a man between 18 and 35 years old who had recovered from COVID-19. CDR3 loop: CASSERDRLNEQFF. In nucleotides, the CDR3 is TGTGCCAGCAGTGAACGGGACAGACTCAATGAGCAGTTCTTC.